Presented here are 11 T cell receptor beta chains from one specimen sequenced in a study of vaccination effects on CD4 cells after COVID-19. Data came from immunoSEQ multiplex PCR; TCRdb stores just in-frame clones and leaves some out. Altogether 55,000 to 90,000 clones are present, roughly two thirds being singletons, with the ten largest covering over 4.5%. Sequencing followed a ViraFEST assay step that expanded antigen-specific CD4+ T cells with viral peptide pools. Subsequent to a culture period of 10 to 11 days, CD4+ T cells were isolated. This individual contracted SARS-CoV-2 between March and December 2020, as verified by PCR. Which antigens these TCRs recognize remains unknown. This material consisted of CD4+ T cells from PBMCs cultured with HIV peptides, taken before COVID-19 vaccination. Indicated subset: HIV-1 Nef peptide pool negative control/reference culture. Receptors were obtained from a human donor who had a prior SARS-CoV-2 infection.

The chain carries TRBV5-4 and TRBJ1-2; 9 bases align to TRBD1. This CDR3 comprises 17 residues. Germline V gene data show CDR1 as SGHNT and CDR2 as YYREEE (reference sequence). The V segment lost 3 bases and the J segment 4 bases; nucleotides outside the gene matches: 13. CDR3 sequence: CASSWARDRVESYGYTF. The CDR3 DNA sequence: TGTGCCAGCAGCTGGGCACGGGACAGGGTGGAATCCTATGGCTACACCTTC.

The chain is built from TRBV5-1 and TRBJ2-7, with a possible D match to TRBD2 (6 bases). CDR3 length: 14 amino acids. The germline CDR1 and CDR2 sequences are SGHRS and YFSETQ. V lost 5 bases and J lost 0, with 12 bases in between. The CDR3 sequence: CASSFSGFSYEQYF. The CDR3 region has the DNA TGCGCCAGCAGTTTTAGCGGATTCTCCTACGAGCAGTACTTC.

This clone showed up just a few times. The chain links TRBV7-9 to TRBJ1-2; 8 bases fit TRBD1. The J segment lost 5 bases and the V segment lost 1 base, leaving 3 bases of the junction unmatched. This CDR3 comprises 14 residues. CDR1 is SEHNR, CDR2 FQNEAQ, per germline (reference sequence). The CDR3 coding sequence is TGTGCCAGCAGCTTAGTCGACAGGGGTTATGGCTACACCTTC. Its protein is CASSLVDRGYGYTF.

Only one count was recorded for this clone. The V and J genes are TRBV2 and TRBJ1-1; D remains unclear. V was shortened by 8 bases and J by 4 bases, with 17 bases between the two germline ends. This CDR3 region has 14 residues. Germline CDR1 SNHLY, CDR2 FYNNEI. The CDR3 DNA sequence: TGTGCCAGCGCCTATTGGGGTCTACGCACTGAAGCTTTCTTT. It codes for CASAYWGLRTEAFF.

V and J are TRBV21-1 and TRBJ2-7; the D call of TRBD2 is as the table states it, not checked on the DNA. TRBV21-1 is flagged as a pseudogene. This CDR3 has 16 amino acids. The CDR3 coding sequence is TGTGCCAGCAGCAAATCACAAAGGGAGGTAGGTTACGAGCAGTACTTC. This codes for CASSKSQREVGYEQYF.

The chain combines TRBV7-2 with TRBJ2-7, with D maybe TRBD2 (5 bases). The germline CDR1 and CDR2 sequences are SGHTA and FQGNSA. Trimming took 0 bases from V and 5 from J, leaving 14 bases between them. The CDR3 runs 15 residues. The CDR3 reads CASSLAGDRGNEQYF. The CDR3 nucleotides are TGTGCCAGCAGCTTAGCGGGAGATCGGGGTAACGAGCAGTACTTC. The full variable domain, in which reference TRBV7-2 and TRBJ2-7 provide the parts outside the CDR3, is GAGVSQSPSNKVTEKGKDVELRCDPISGHTALYWYRQSLGQGLEFLIYFQGNSAPDKSGLPSDRFSAERTGGSVSTLTIQRTQQEDSAVYLCASSLAGDRGNEQYFGPGTRLTVT.

The chain employs TRBV3-1 (or the pseudogene TRBV3-2) and TRBJ1-1; possible D gene TRBD1, 6 bases. V was clipped by 6 bases and J by 4 bases, with 12 bases between them. This CDR3 contains 13 residues. Germline CDR1 reads LGHDT; CDR2 reads YNNKEL (reference sequence). The CDR3 nucleotides read TGTGCCAGCAGTTTCCGGGGGCTCACTGAAGCTTTCTTT. This gives the protein CASSFRGLTEAFF.

The chain uses TRBV5-4 and TRBJ1-2; 8 nucleotides agree with TRBD1. The CDR3 totals 13 residues. V dropped 5 bases and J dropped 6; count of bases not matched to a gene: 6. CDR1 is SGHNT and CDR2 is YYREEE in the germline V gene (reference sequence). The CDR3 coding sequence is TGTGCCAGCAGGTACTCAGGGGGCCATGGCTACACCTTC. Residues: CASRYSGGHGYTF.

The V call is TRBV5-1, the J call TRBJ1-1; D not certain. The V and J ends lost 1 base and 3 bases respectively, with 13 bases between them. The V gene's germline CDR1 is SGHRS and CDR2 YFSETQ. This CDR3 spans 15 amino acids. CDR3: CASSLWADGHTEAFF. The CDR3 DNA reads as TGCGCCAGCAGCTTGTGGGCCGACGGCCACACTGAAGCTTTCTTT. The full variable domain, rest sourced from reference TRBV5-1 and TRBJ1-1, is KAGVTQTPRYLIKTRGQQVTLSCSPISGHRSVSWYQQTPGQGLQFLFEYFSETQRNKGNFPGRFSGRQFSNSRSEMNVSTLELGDSALYLCASSLWADGHTEAFFGQGTRLTVV.

The chain links TRBV18 to TRBJ2-2; 7 positions agree with TRBD1. In germline, CDR1 is KGHSH, CDR2 LQKENI. This CDR3 spans 16 amino acids. The J segment lost 0 bases and the V segment lost 2 bases, leaving 3 bases of the junction unmatched. The CDR3 bases are TGTGCCAGCTCACCAGACAGGGTAACGAACACCGGGGAGCTGTTTTTT. Encoded protein: CASSPDRVTNTGELFF.

The rearrangement joins TRBV6-6 to TRBJ1-2; 7 bases map to TRBD1. The CDR3 runs 14 residues. Losses at the gene ends were 7 bases for V and 6 bases for J; bases not matched to a gene: 11. CDR1 MNHNY and CDR2 SVGAGI come from the germline V gene (reference sequence). Written as DNA, the CDR3 is TGTGCCAGCAACCTACAGGGGAAAACGGATGGCTACACCTTC. Amino acids: CASNLQGKTDGYTF.